This T cell receptor (beta chain) was found in a study of CD8 T cells in ankylosing spondylitis. In germline, CDR1 is DFQATT, CDR2 SNEGSKA (reference sequence). The CDR3 contains 12 residues. The V segment lost 4 bases and the J segment 4 bases; nucleotides outside the gene matches: 1. Overall study results and limits: The study looked at matched synovial fluid samples from ankylosing spondylitis patients. Disease-linked clones were reported to be significantly enriched there. What appeared characteristic of ankylosing spondylitis blood was a TCR beta motif of several highly homologous variants.

This clonotype was detected ten times or more. Its cognate antigen is unknown. The authors made TCR beta libraries by quantitative 5'-RACE with molecular barcodes. TCRdb re-called the 5' RACE reads with MiXCR, one entry per CDR3 protein. The table includes some 250,000 distinct CDR3 sequences, under 30% detected once. Sequencing was performed on blood, either unsorted or a sorted T cell fraction (not recorded which). The TCR was taken from a male donor with ankylosing spondylitis or in good health (not recorded which). The J gene is TRBJ2-7, the V gene TRBV20-1; 10 nucleotides match TRBD2. The CDR3 protein is CSATSGGYEQYF. The CDR3 DNA sequence: TGCAGTGCTACTAGCGGGGGATACGAGCAGTACTTC.